This TCR beta chain is drawn from a study of blood T cell repertoires in COVID-19. The table came from immunoSEQ multiplex PCR; TCRdb's copy has only in-frame clones and leaves some out. The sample consists of over 100,000 clones, more than 60% of them appearing once. V trimming: 0 bases; J trimming: 6 bases; junction bases outside the gene matches: 10. The germline V gene encodes CDR1 SGHRS and CDR2 YFSETQ. This CDR3 contains 16 residues. Input material: peripheral blood. The rearrangement links TRBV5-1 to TRBJ2-7; 9 positions agree with TRBD1. The receptor was derived from a woman aged 70-85 years with acute or convalescent COVID-19. The CDR3 sequence: CASSLAGTGKSVEQYF. CDR3 bases: TGCGCCAGCAGCTTGGCAGGGACAGGGAAATCGGTCGAGCAGTACTTC.